Here is one T cell receptor (beta chain) with its context. The data stem from a study of cytotoxic CD8 clonotypes in ibrutinib-treated CLL. The repertoire was sequenced with immunoSEQ multiplex PCR; TCRdb's copy has only in-frame clones and lacks some. Among about 97,000 clones, 60% to 80% were seen once, and the ten largest hold around 23%. The CDR3 extends over 14 amino acids. Trimming cost V 2 bases and J 6 bases; bases outside gene matches: 5. CDR1 and CDR2 from the germline V gene are MNHEY and SVGAGI. Specimen: PBMCs, collected after 24 months of ibrutinib treatment. This clonotype was sampled from a human donor with chronic lymphocytic leukemia. The chain uses TRBV6-5 and TRBJ2-7; 9 positions match TRBD2. The chain's CDR3 is CASSYQTGLAEQYF. Written as DNA, the CDR3 is TGTGCCAGCAGTTACCAAACGGGACTAGCCGAGCAGTACTTC.